This TCR beta chain was recorded in a study of T cells in Graves' hyperthyroidism and ophthalmopathy. The table lists this clonotype with many counts. Amplification yielded TCR beta CDR3 regions, with RNA transcripts as the source. HTBI primers were the set used in a first-round RT-PCR of the TCR CDR3. TCRdb re-derived calls from the multiplex PCR reads in MiXCR, one entry per CDR3 protein. In the table there are roughly 580,000 distinct CDR3 sequences, more than 11% of which are singletons. V was pared by 1 base and J by 5 bases, with 4 bases of the junction left unmatched. The CDR3 spans 15 residues. Per germline, CDR1 SGHTA and CDR2 FQGNSA. When hyperthyroidism was first diagnosed, the blood sample was taken, preceding any ophthalmopathy symptoms.

The chain employs TRBV7-2 and TRBJ2-5; TRBD2 agrees at 10 bases. The receptor was isolated from a woman aged 25 to 39 with Graves' hyperthyroidism that later progressed to Graves' ophthalmopathy. Material: blood. CDR3 DNA sequence: TGTGCCAGCAGCTTAGTCCAAGCGGGAGGGGAGACCCAGTACTTC. This codes for CASSLVQAGGETQYF. Variable domain in full (rest from reference TRBV7-2 and TRBJ2-5): GAGVSQSPSNKVTEKGKDVELRCDPISGHTALYWYRQSLGQGLEFLIYFQGNSAPDKSGLPSDRFSAERTGGSVSTLTIQRTQQEDSAVYLCASSLVQAGGETQYFGPGTRLLVL.